Each of the 15 T cell receptor beta chains below was sequenced from the same sample in a study of neoadjuvant anti-PD-1 for oral cavity cancer. Produced via immunoSEQ multiplex PCR; TCRdb's table is partial and in-frame only. The sample has about 12,000 clones, 65% seen once; the top ten hold roughly 2%. The material was PBMCs, obtained before nivolumab (anti-PD-1) treatment. The receptors originated from a person aged 35-80 years with oral cavity squamous cell carcinoma.

The chain couples TRBV7-6 to TRBJ2-5; D is possibly TRBD2 (6 bases). The V end lost 2 bases, the J end lost 5 bases, and 21 bases lay between the germline ends. Germline assignment: CDR1 SGHVS and CDR2 FNYEAQ. The CDR3 covers 17 residues. This CDR3 is CASSLSTWRGRKETQYF. Here the CDR3 DNA reads TGTGCCAGCAGCTTATCAACGTGGAGGGGTAGGAAGGAGACCCAGTACTTC.

This clone has only a few counts. The CDR3 sequence: CASDDRASGNTIYF. DNA for the CDR3: TGTGCCAGTGACGACAGGGCCTCTGGAAACACCATATATTTT. The chain recombines TRBV19 with TRBJ1-3; 7 bases agree with TRBD1. The CDR3 runs to 14 residues. Germline values: CDR1 LNHDA, CDR2 SQIVND (reference sequence). V trimming: 8 bases; J trimming: 0 bases; junction bases outside the gene matches: 4.

This chain uses TRBV5-1 with TRBJ2-2; D unresolved. Germline V lookup: CDR1 SGHRS, CDR2 YFSETQ. V shed 0 bases and J shed 3 bases, with 9 bases lying between them. CDR3 length: 15 residues. This chain's CDR3 is CASSLGSPYTGELFF. Written as DNA, the CDR3 is TGCGCCAGCAGCTTGGGATCGCCCTACACCGGGGAGCTGTTTTTT.

The rearrangement links TRBV7-6 to TRBJ1-6, with D unresolved. The CDR3 totals 16 residues. Germline CDR1 and CDR2: SGHVS and FNYEAQ. V gave up 2 bases and J gave up 14 bases, with 22 bases separating them. CDR3 DNA sequence: TGTGCCAGCAGCTTATTAGGTGGGAACCCCCCTACGGCCCTCCACTTT. This codes for CASSLLGGNPPTALHF.

This clone came up a few times. The CDR3 region is CATVGTSFHEQFF. The CDR3 coding sequence is TGTGCCACCGTTGGGACTAGTTTCCATGAGCAGTTCTTC. The chain has TRBV6-1 and TRBJ2-1, with 8 bases fitting TRBD2. The V segment lost 10 bases and the J segment 8 bases; nucleotides outside the gene matches: 10. Germline V gene sequence: CDR1 MNHNS, CDR2 SASEGT. This CDR3 is built from 13 residues.

The chain has TRBV7-2 and TRBJ1-6, with 7 positions matching TRBD1. The CDR3 contains 14 residues. Germline CDR1 and CDR2: SGHTA and FQGNSA. V gave up 2 bases and J gave up 10 bases; unmatched junction bases: 5. The CDR3 nucleotides are TGTGCCAGCAGCTTAAGACAGGGAAGCTCACCCCTCCACTTT. Encoded protein: CASSLRQGSSPLHF.

On this clone itself: Mismatch with germline at one junction end may stem from a read error. The chain is built from TRBV27 and TRBJ2-6, with a tentative D call TRBD2 (6 bases). In germline, CDR1 is MNHEY, CDR2 SMNVEV (reference sequence). The CDR3 covers 17 residues. CDR3 loop: CASSISGLPSGANVLTF. The CDR3 region has the DNA TGTGCCAGCAGTATATCGGGACTTCCCTCTGGGGCCAACGTCCTGACTTTC.

The chain joins TRBV19 to TRBJ1-4; D perhaps matches TRBD1 (5 bases). CDR3 length: 14 residues. V was trimmed by 5 bases and J by 2 bases, leaving 9 bases between them. CDR1 LNHDA and CDR2 SQIVND come from the germline V gene (reference sequence). CDR3 loop: CASSLGATNEKLFF. The CDR3 DNA reads TGTGCCAGTAGTCTTGGGGCCACTAATGAAAAACTGTTTTTT.

The rearrangement links TRBV12-2 to TRBJ2-5; the table's D call, TRBD2, has no DNA check behind it. TRBV12-2 is a listed pseudogene. This CDR3 contains 14 residues. Here the CDR3 DNA reads TGTGCAAGTCGCTATTTTAGGAGCCAAGAGACCCAGTACTTC. It specifies CASRYFRSQETQYF.

The V and J genes are TRBV18 and TRBJ2-3; D is possibly TRBD2 (6 bases). Looked up from germline, CDR1 is KGHSH and CDR2 is LQKENI. V shed 3 bases and J shed 0 bases, with 13 bases lying between them. This CDR3 contains 16 residues. In DNA, the CDR3 is TGTGCCAGCTCACCTCAGCGGGTTTCTAGCACAGATACGCAGTATTTT. Its translation is CASSPQRVSSTDTQYF.

This clone was picked up one time. The chain links TRBV28 to TRBJ2-3; D possibly uses TRBD1 or TRBD2 (6 bases each). The V end was cut by 4 bases, the J end by 3 bases, with 17 bases between. Per germline, CDR1 MDHEN and CDR2 SYDVKM. The CDR3 has 16 residues. This CDR3 reads CASSSWGAGVTDTQYF. The CDR3 DNA is TGTGCCAGCAGTTCCTGGGGGGCAGGGGTGACAGATACGCAGTATTTT.

This sequence joins TRBV11-3 and TRBJ2-7; 7 bases line up with TRBD2. The CDR3 length is 15 residues. Germline V CDR1 and CDR2: SGHNT, YENEEA. After removal of 0 bases from V and 0 bases from J, the junction contained 2 bases not matched to a gene. The CDR3 reads CASSLDGGNSYEQYF. For the CDR3, the DNA is TGTGCCAGCAGCTTAGACGGGGGGAACTCCTACGAGCAGTACTTC.

V gene TRBV4-2 combines with J gene TRBJ1-6; 8 nucleotides align to TRBD1. The CDR3 has 17 amino acids. V was pared by 3 bases and J by 6 bases, with 10 bases of the junction left unmatched. CDR1 and CDR2 from the germline V gene are LGHNA and YNFKEQ. CDR3 bases: TGTGCCAGCAGCCAGGGAGTGCAGGGGGCGAGTAATTCACCCCTCCACTTT. Translation gives CASSQGVQGASNSPLHF.

This clone was seen only a few times. This chain joins TRBV6-1 and TRBJ1-1; 8 bases line up with TRBD1. CDR1 and CDR2 from the germline V gene are MNHNS and SASEGT. V lost 8 bases, J lost 2 bases, and 4 bases stayed unmatched. This CDR3 comprises 13 residues. CDR3 DNA: TGTGCCAGCCGGGCAGGGGGCAACACTGAAGCTTTCTTT. Protein sequence: CASRAGGNTEAFF.

V and J are TRBV27 and TRBJ1-2, with a weak D call TRBD1 (5 bases). The V gene lost 5 bases and the J gene lost 5 bases, with 15 bases spanning the gap. The CDR3 spans 14 residues. Germline V lookup: CDR1 MNHEY, CDR2 SMNVEV (reference sequence). CDR3 residues: CASSPDTRGYGYTF. The CDR3 DNA reads TGTGCCAGCAGTCCCGACACGAGGGGATATGGCTACACCTTC.